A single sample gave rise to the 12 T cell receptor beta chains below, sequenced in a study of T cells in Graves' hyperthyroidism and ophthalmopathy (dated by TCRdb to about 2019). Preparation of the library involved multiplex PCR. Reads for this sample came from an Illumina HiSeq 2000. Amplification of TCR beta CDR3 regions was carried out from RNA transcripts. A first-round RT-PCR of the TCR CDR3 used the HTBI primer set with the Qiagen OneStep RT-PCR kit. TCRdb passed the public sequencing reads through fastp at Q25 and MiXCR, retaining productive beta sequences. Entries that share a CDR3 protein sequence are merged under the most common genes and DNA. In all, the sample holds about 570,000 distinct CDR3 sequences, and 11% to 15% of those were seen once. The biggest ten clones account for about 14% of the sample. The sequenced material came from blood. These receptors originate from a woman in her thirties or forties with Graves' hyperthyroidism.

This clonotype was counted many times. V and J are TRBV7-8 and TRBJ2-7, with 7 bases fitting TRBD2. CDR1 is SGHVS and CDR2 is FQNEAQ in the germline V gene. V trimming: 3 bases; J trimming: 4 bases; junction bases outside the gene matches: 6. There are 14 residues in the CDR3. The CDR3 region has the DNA TGTGCCAGCAGCTTTGCGGGAGAGGGGTACGAGCAGTACTTC. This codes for CASSFAGEGYEQYF.

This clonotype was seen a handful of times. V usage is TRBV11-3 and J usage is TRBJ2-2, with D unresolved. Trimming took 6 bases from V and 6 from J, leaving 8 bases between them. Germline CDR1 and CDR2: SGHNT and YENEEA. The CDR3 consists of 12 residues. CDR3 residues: CASSTGPGELFF. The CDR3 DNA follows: TGTGCCAGCAGTACGGGCCCCGGGGAGCTGTTTTTT.

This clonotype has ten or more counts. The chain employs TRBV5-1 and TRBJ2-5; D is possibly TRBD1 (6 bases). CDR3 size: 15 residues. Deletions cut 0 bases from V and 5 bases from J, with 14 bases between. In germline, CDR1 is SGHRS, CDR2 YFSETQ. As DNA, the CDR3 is TGCGCCAGCAGCTTGGAACCAGGGGTATTGGAGACCCAGTACTTC. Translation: CASSLEPGVLETQYF.

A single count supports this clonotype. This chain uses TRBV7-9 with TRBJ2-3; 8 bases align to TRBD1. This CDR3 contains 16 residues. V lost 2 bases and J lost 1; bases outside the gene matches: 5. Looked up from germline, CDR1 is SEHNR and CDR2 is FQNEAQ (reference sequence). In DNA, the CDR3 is TGTGCCAGCAGCTTACCCGGGACAGGAGGCACAGATACGCAGTATTTT. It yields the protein CASSLPGTGGTDTQYF.

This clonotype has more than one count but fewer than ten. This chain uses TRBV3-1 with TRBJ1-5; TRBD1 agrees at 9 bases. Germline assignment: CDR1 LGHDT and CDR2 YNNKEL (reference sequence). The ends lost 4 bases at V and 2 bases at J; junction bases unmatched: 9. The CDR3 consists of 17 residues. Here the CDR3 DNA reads TGTGCCAGCAGCCCGGGACAGGGAGGAGGGGGCAATCAGCCCCAGCATTTT. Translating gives CASSPGQGGGGNQPQHF. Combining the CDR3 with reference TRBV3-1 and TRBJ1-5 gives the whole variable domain DTAVSQTPKYLVTQMGNDKSIKCEQNLGHDTMYWYKQDSKKFLKIMFSYNNKELIINETVPNRFSPKSPDKAHLNLHINSLELGDSAVYFCASSPGQGGGGNQPQHFGDGTRLSIL.

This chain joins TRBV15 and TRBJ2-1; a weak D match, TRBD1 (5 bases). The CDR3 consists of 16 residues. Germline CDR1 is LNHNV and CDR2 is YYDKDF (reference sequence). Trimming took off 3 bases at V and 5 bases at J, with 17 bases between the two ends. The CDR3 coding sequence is TGTGCCACCAGCAGGATGCCCAGGGATTTAAACAATGAGCAGTTCTTC. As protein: CATSRMPRDLNNEQFF.

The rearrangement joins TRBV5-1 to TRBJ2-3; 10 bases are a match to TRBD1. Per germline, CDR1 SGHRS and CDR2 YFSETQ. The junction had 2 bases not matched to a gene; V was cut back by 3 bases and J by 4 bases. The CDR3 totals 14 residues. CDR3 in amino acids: CASSYGTGADTQYF. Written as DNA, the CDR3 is TGCGCCAGCAGCTACGGGACAGGGGCAGATACGCAGTATTTT.

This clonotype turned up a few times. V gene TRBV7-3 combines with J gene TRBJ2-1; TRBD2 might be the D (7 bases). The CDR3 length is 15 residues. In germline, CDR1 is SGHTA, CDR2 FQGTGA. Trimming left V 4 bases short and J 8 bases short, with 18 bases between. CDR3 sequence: CASSSSGGAGDEQFF. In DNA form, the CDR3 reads TGTGCCAGCAGCTCCTCTGGGGGGGCGGGAGATGAGCAGTTCTTC. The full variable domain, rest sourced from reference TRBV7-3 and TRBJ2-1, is GAGVSQTPSNKVTEKGKYVELRCDPISGHTALYWYRQSLGQGPEFLIYFQGTGAADDSGLPNDRFFAVRPEGSVSTLKIQRTERGDSAVYLCASSSSGGAGDEQFFGPGTRLTVL.

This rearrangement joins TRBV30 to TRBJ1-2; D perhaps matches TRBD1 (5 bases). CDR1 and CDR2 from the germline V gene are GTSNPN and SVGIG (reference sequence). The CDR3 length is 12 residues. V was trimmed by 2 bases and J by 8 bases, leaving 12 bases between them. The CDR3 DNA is TGTGCCTGGAGTCGGGGGGTCGGGGGCTACACCTTC. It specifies CAWSRGVGGYTF.

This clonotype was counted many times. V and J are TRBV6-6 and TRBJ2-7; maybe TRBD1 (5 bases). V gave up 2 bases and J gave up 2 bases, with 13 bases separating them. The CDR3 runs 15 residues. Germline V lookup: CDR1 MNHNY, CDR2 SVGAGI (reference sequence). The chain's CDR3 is CASSYRLQVTYEQYF. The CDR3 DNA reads TGTGCCAGCAGTTACCGGCTACAGGTAACCTACGAGCAGTACTTC.

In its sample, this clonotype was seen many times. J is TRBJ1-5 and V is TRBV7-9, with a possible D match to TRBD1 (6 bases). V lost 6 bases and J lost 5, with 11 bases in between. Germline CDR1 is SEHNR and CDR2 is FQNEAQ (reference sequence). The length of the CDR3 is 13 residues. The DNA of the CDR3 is TGTGCCAGCAGAAATTCAGGGGATCAGCCCCAGCATTTT. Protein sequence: CASRNSGDQPQHF.

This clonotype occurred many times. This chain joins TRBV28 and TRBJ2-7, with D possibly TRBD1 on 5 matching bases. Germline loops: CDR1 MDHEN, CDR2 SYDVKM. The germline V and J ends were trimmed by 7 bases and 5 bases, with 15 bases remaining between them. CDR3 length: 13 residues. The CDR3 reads CASIPPGNNEQYF. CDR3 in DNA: TGTGCCAGCATCCCACCAGGGAACAACGAGCAGTACTTC.